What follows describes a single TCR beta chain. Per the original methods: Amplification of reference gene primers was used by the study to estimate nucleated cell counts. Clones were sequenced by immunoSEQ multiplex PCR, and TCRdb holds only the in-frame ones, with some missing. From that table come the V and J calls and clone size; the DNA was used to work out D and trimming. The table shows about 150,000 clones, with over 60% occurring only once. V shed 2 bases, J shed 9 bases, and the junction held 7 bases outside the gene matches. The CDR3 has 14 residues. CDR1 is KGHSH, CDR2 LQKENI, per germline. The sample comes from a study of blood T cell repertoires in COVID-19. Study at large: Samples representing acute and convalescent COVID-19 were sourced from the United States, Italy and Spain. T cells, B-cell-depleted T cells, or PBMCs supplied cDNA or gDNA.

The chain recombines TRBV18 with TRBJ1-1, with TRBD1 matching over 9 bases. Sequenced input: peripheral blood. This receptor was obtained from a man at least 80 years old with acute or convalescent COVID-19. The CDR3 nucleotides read TGTGCCAGCTCACCAACTAAGGACAGGGGCAAAGCTTTCTTT. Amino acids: CASSPTKDRGKAFF.